This record concerns one T cell receptor beta chain sequence. No cognate antigen has been identified for it. Base qualities are not provided; no much larger clone lies one nucleotide away. This entry belongs to a study of PD-L1 blockade in urothelial cancer (dated by TCRdb to 2016 to 2017). At the level of the whole study: All patients started therapy at some point between 2014 and 2016 and received atezolizumab 1,200 mg intravenously every 3 weeks. TCR sequencing covered pretreatment tumor samples and matched, serially collected peripheral blood taken before and after atezolizumab treatment. Blood samples were analyzed 3 weeks after the start of treatment (second dose) and 6 weeks after the start of treatment. Twenty-five of 29 patients were identified as males with urothelial cancer of bladder origin, and a prior smoking history was reported by 18 of 29 patients. Blood samples gave median yields of approximately 130,000 T cells and some 84,000 unique TCRs, along with a median clonality of roughly 0.08. An ECOG performance status of 0 or 1 was recorded for the patients, and 0 to 3 prior chemotherapy regimens had been received by the patients. In the same patients who had TCR sequencing, pretreatment tumors also underwent whole exome sequencing and RNA sequencing. Durable clinical benefit was defined as progression-free survival longer than 6 months, and TCR features were also tested against progression-free and overall survival. Approximately 29 patients had pretreatment blood TCR-seq, around 25 had at least one posttreatment blood collection, and around 25 had tumor TCR-seq. Durable clinical benefit was achieved by nine patients but not by the remaining 20. An exploratory multi-omic analysis was conducted of the somatic, immune and clinical correlates of response to PD-L1 blockade with atezolizumab in urothelial cancer. Paper-wide results and their limitations: Improved progression-free and overall survival was associated with having pretreatment peripheral blood TCR clonality below the median. Because the sample size was small (n of about 27) and many exploratory analyses were performed, the results are intended to be hypothesis-generating. Patients with durable benefit showed greater expansion of tumor-associated TCR clones in peripheral blood 3 weeks after starting treatment (n of about 22, p = 0.022).

Explained via the paper, the time point label denotes: peripheral blood 6 weeks after treatment start. A cohort of 25 to 30 patients with locally advanced or metastatic urothelial carcinoma, treated at Memorial Sloan Kettering on a trial protocol, was included. Peripheral blood mononuclear cells were collected pretreatment and during treatment, at between 1 and 8 total time points per patient. The Qiagen DNeasy Blood extraction kit was used to purify genomic DNA from total PBMCs and tumor samples. PBMCs were collected pretreatment and during treatment, and were isolated and stored as previously described. Measured from the cysteine to the phenylalanine, the CDR3 is 17 residues long. This entry keeps only the CDR3 DNA: 51 bases, framed from base 1. Via the germline V gene (reference sequence), CDR1 is LNHDA and CDR2 SQIVND. V drops 5 bases and J drops 2 bases, leaving 19 bases in between. Synthetic TCR analog templates were spiked into each PCR to estimate absolute template abundance from read counts. The immunoSEQ assay used bias-controlled V and J gene primers to amplify TCRbeta CDR3 regions from genomic DNA. Rearranged TCRbeta segments were sequenced at approximately 20X coverage. In the source study's methods: Clustering was used to correct sequencing errors, and CDR3s were annotated against IMGT so that V, D and J genes could be assigned. Out-of-frame and stop-codon sequences were excluded, and only productive TCRbeta rearrangements were used in downstream analyses. Clonality was calculated as one minus the Shannon entropy normalized by the log of the number of unique productive sequences. Clones differing between time points or between blood and tumor were identified by Fisher's exact test with Benjamini-Hochberg correction at adjusted p below 0.01. TCRdb obtained this table from immuneACCESS and retained in-frame rearrangements with V and J assigned. These tables miss some clones; where compared with another copy, unresolved V genes account for less than half of the shortfall, and the remainder is unexplained. V, J and clone size reflect that table, while D and trimming were determined from the DNA. For this sample there are more than 60,000 clones; around nine tenths appear just once. Together, the top ten hold about 11% of the sample.

This sequence originates from a man aged 55 to 70 with urothelial cancer. The sequence joins TRBV19 to TRBJ1-3, with no confidently assigned D gene. Sample: PBMCs, taken around atezolizumab (anti-PD-L1) treatment. The DNA sequence is as follows: TGTGCCAGTAGTCCTCAAACTTTCGGTACCACTGGAAACACCATATATTTT. This translates into CASSPQTFGTTGNTIYF.